What follows are 19 T cell receptor beta chains derived from one specimen sequenced in a study of T cell changes during pregnancy in multiple sclerosis. The protocol was immunoSEQ multiplex PCR, while the TCRdb copy is restricted to in-frame clones and leaves out a portion. The sample includes tens of thousands of clones, about 93% seen only once; the top ten take over 0.8%. Sequenced here: peripheral blood, sampled in the first trimester of pregnancy. The receptors were sampled from a female donor with multiple sclerosis, enrolled in a pregnancy study.

The genes are TRBV2 and TRBJ2-1, with a weak D call TRBD2 (6 bases). The V gene lost 8 bases and the J gene lost 6 bases, with 20 bases spanning the gap. Germline-derived CDR1 and CDR2 are SNHLY and FYNNEI. This CDR3 has 15 amino acids. CDR3 sequence (DNA): TGTGCCAGCGGACGCCGGGACTCTGCTTTCAATGAGCAGTTCTTC. It codes for CASGRRDSAFNEQFF.

This chain connects TRBV19 to TRBJ2-5, with TRBD1 matching over 10 bases. Germline lookup yields CDR1 LNHDA and CDR2 SQIVND (reference sequence). V shed 6 bases, J shed 1 base, and the junction held 8 bases outside the gene matches. The CDR3 length is 16 residues. CDR3 amino acids: CASSPGQGLFQETQYF. The DNA for the CDR3 is TGTGCCAGTAGCCCGGGACAGGGGTTGTTCCAAGAGACCCAGTACTTC.

The rearrangement links TRBV2 to TRBJ1-5; 9 positions match TRBD1. The J segment lost 6 bases and the V segment lost 8 bases, leaving 8 bases of the junction unmatched. CDR1 and CDR2 (germline): SNHLY, FYNNEI. The CDR3 runs 14 residues. For the CDR3, the DNA is TGTGCCAGCTCCACCGACAGGGGGAGTCAGCCCCAGCATTTT. It is translated as CASSTDRGSQPQHF. Supplemented by reference TRBV2 and TRBJ1-5, the full variable domain reads EPEVTQTPSHQVTQMGQEVILRCVPISNHLYFYWYRQILGQKVEFLVSFYNNEISEKSEIFDDQFSVERPDGSNFTLKIRSTKLEDSAMYFCASSTDRGSQPQHFGDGTRLSIL.

This chain joins TRBV4-3 and TRBJ1-3; the D gene is possibly TRBD1 (5 bases). CDR3 length: 15 residues. Germline assignment: CDR1 LGHNA and CDR2 YSLEER. V lost 0 bases to trimming and J lost 2 bases, with 8 bases between them. The chain's CDR3 is CASSQEGGTGNTIYF. For the CDR3, the DNA is TGCGCCAGCAGCCAAGAGGGGGGGACTGGAAACACCATATATTTT.

V gene TRBV5-1 combines with J gene TRBJ2-1, with 7 bases identical to TRBD2. V was clipped by 0 bases and J by 3 bases; unmatched bases: 6. The length of the CDR3 is 16 residues. From germline, CDR1 is SGHRS and CDR2 YFSETQ. This CDR3 is CASSLGMAGVYNEQFF. For the CDR3, the DNA is TGCGCCAGCAGCTTGGGTATGGCGGGGGTCTACAATGAGCAGTTCTTC.

This clone appeared once. The chain carries TRBV28 and TRBJ2-3; 7 nucleotides match TRBD2. The CDR3 consists of 14 residues. The V segment lost 6 bases and the J segment 4 bases; nucleotides outside the gene matches: 7. From germline, CDR1 is MDHEN and CDR2 SYDVKM. CDR3 nucleotide sequence: TGTGCCAGCAGCGAGCGGGGCAGATCAGATACGCAGTATTTT. Amino acids: CASSERGRSDTQYF.

DNA for the CDR3: TGTGCCAGCTCACCTTTCGGGACTAGCGGGGTCTCTGGGGCCAACGTCCTGACTTTC. This encodes CASSPFGTSGVSGANVLTF. The J gene is TRBJ2-6, the V gene TRBV18; TRBD2 agrees at 13 bases. The V segment lost 3 bases and the J segment 0 bases; nucleotides outside the gene matches: 5. The CDR3 loop spans 19 amino acids. CDR1 KGHSH and CDR2 LQKENI come from the germline V gene. The variable domain in full, completed from reference TRBV18 and TRBJ2-6, reads NAGVMQNPRHLVRRRGQEARLRCSPMKGHSHVYWYRQLPEEGLKFMVYLQKENIIDESGMPKERFSAEFPKEGPSILRIQQVVRGDSAAYFCASSPFGTSGVSGANVLTFGAGSRLTVL.

The V gene is TRBV7-2, the J gene TRBJ2-3, with D tentatively TRBD2 (5 bases). The CDR3 consists of 15 residues. CDR1 SGHTA and CDR2 FQGNSA come from the germline V gene. Trimming pared 5 bases from V and 5 bases from J, leaving 17 bases between. CDR3 loop: CASSQRVLARDTQYF. In DNA form, the CDR3 reads TGTGCCAGCAGCCAAAGGGTCCTAGCAAGAGATACGCAGTATTTT.

This sequence joins TRBV5-1 and TRBJ2-1; D might be TRBD1 (5 bases). Trimming left V 1 base short and J 2 bases short, with 13 bases between. Looked up from germline, CDR1 is SGHRS and CDR2 is YFSETQ. The CDR3 totals 16 residues. CDR3 in amino acids: CASSLLGAATYNEQFF. The CDR3 DNA is TGCGCCAGCAGCTTGTTAGGGGCGGCCACCTACAATGAGCAGTTCTTC.

This chain links TRBV28 with TRBJ2-7, with 11 positions matching TRBD2. The ends lost 5 bases at V and 6 bases at J; junction bases unmatched: 6. The CDR3 has 14 amino acids. CDR1 is MDHEN, CDR2 SYDVKM, per germline. CDR3 residues: CASSEAGTSGEQYF. CDR3 nucleotide sequence: TGTGCCAGCAGTGAAGCCGGGACTAGCGGCGAGCAGTACTTC.

This chain connects TRBV28 to TRBJ1-5, with D maybe TRBD1 (6 bases). Trimming left V 5 bases short and J 2 bases short, with 19 bases between. Germline V lookup: CDR1 MDHEN, CDR2 SYDVKM. CDR3 length: 17 residues. CDR3 protein: CASSTEQGQKGNQPQHF. CDR3 in DNA: TGTGCCAGCAGTACAGAACAGGGCCAGAAGGGCAATCAGCCCCAGCATTTT. The full variable domain, in which reference TRBV28 and TRBJ1-5 provide the parts outside the CDR3, is DVKVTQSSRYLVKRTGEKVFLECVQDMDHENMFWYRQDPGLGLRLIYFSYDVKMKEKGDIPEGYSVSREKKERFSLILESASTNQTSMYLCASSTEQGQKGNQPQHFGDGTRLSIL.

This chain uses TRBV28 with TRBJ1-5, with a possible D match to TRBD1 (6 bases). With 6 bases removed from V and 7 bases from J, the gap between germline ends came to 19 bases. Germline V gene sequence: CDR1 MDHEN, CDR2 SYDVKM. The CDR3 is 15 residues long. For the CDR3, the DNA is TGTGCCAGCAGGCCCTTACAGGGCTGGGGGCAGCCCCAGCATTTT. It specifies CASRPLQGWGQPQHF.

The chain joins TRBV7-2 to TRBJ2-7; 8 bases agree with TRBD2. This CDR3 is 15 amino acids long. Germline V gene lookup returns CDR1 SGHTA and CDR2 FQGNSA. J gave up 4 bases and V 2 bases, and 7 bases lay outside the gene matches. CDR3 DNA sequence: TGTGCCAGCAGCTTATCCTCGAGCGGGGGTTACGAGCAGTACTTC. It translates to CASSLSSSGGYEQYF.

The chain links TRBV5-1 to TRBJ1-2; a possible D gene is TRBD1 (5 bases). The V and J ends lost 3 bases and 8 bases respectively, with 11 bases between them. The CDR3 covers 12 residues. Per germline, CDR1 SGHRS and CDR2 YFSETQ. DNA of the CDR3: TGCGCCAGCAGCTCGGGACTACTAGGCTACACCTTC. Translating it yields CASSSGLLGYTF.

The rearrangement uses TRBV7-8 and TRBJ2-3, with 8 bases that match TRBD2. The V gene's germline CDR1 is SGHVS and CDR2 FQNEAQ. V dropped 2 bases and J dropped 0; count of bases not matched to a gene: 4. This CDR3 contains 16 residues. The CDR3 here is CASSLQASGSTDTQYF. DNA of the CDR3: TGTGCCAGCAGCTTACAGGCTAGCGGGAGCACAGATACGCAGTATTTT.

This sequence joins TRBV5-1 and TRBJ2-1; no reliable D call. The V gene's germline CDR1 is SGHRS and CDR2 YFSETQ. V gave up 2 bases and J gave up 0 bases, with 9 bases separating them. The length of the CDR3 is 15 residues. The CDR3 sequence: CASSLSANSYNEQFF. The CDR3 region has the DNA TGCGCCAGCAGCTTATCAGCGAACTCCTACAATGAGCAGTTCTTC. Full variable domain (missing parts from reference TRBV5-1 and TRBJ2-1): KAGVTQTPRYLIKTRGQQVTLSCSPISGHRSVSWYQQTPGQGLQFLFEYFSETQRNKGNFPGRFSGRQFSNSRSEMNVSTLELGDSALYLCASSLSANSYNEQFFGPGTRLTVL.

The chain employs TRBV6-1 and TRBJ2-7, with 11 bases aligning to TRBD2. The V and J ends lost 4 bases and 0 bases, in that order; junction bases with no gene match: 8. The length of the CDR3 is 17 residues. Germline loops: CDR1 MNHNS, CDR2 SASEGT. For the CDR3, the DNA is TGTGCCAGCAGTGTGAGCCTAGCGGGAGGCGCCTCCTACGAGCAGTACTTC. Encoded protein: CASSVSLAGGASYEQYF.

The chain is built from TRBV7-8 and TRBJ2-7; 10 nucleotides match TRBD2. Germline lookup yields CDR1 SGHVS and CDR2 FQNEAQ. The CDR3 consists of 18 residues. V shed 5 bases and J 2 bases; nucleotides not matched to a gene: 15. CDR3 nucleotide sequence: TGTGCCAGCAGCCTCCCCCGGGAACTAGCGGGAAAGACCTACGAGCAGTACTTC. This codes for CASSLPRELAGKTYEQYF. Together with reference TRBV7-8 and TRBJ2-7, the CDR3 gives the full variable domain: GAGVSQSPRYKVAKRGQDVALRCDPISGHVSLFWYQQALGQGPEFLTYFQNEAQLDKSGLPSDRFFAERPEGSVSTLKIQRTQQEDSAVYLCASSLPRELAGKTYEQYFGPGTRLTVT.

The rearrangement links TRBV6-5 to TRBJ2-7; 8 bases match TRBD1. J was trimmed by 3 bases and V by 2 bases; bases with no gene match: 6. The CDR3 is 15 residues long. The germline CDR1 and CDR2 sequences are MNHEY and SVGAGI. This CDR3 is CASSYLDRVVYEQYF. The CDR3 nucleotides read TGTGCCAGCAGTTACCTGGACAGGGTAGTCTACGAGCAGTACTTC.